The 14 T cell receptor beta chains below were found in one sample sequenced in a study of post-analysis software for immune sequencing data. Their target antigens are unknown. Notes on the study in general: Included in a set of roughly five TRBV segments more frequent in patients than controls were TRBV5-6, TRBV5-1 and TRBV20-1.

Sequencing libraries made from TCR beta cDNA carried unique molecular identifiers. TCRdb analysed the PCR reads with MiXCR anew, one entry per CDR3 protein. Here the sample spans 250,000 to 300,000 distinct CDR3 sequences, around 34% being singletons. The material sequenced was blood. The receptor source for this set is a girl between 5 and 17 years old with multiple sclerosis.

Many counts were recorded for this clonotype. The V and J genes are TRBV7-6 and TRBJ2-1; D is ambiguous. Germline loops: CDR1 SGHVS, CDR2 FNYEAQ. V shed 1 base and J shed 10 bases, with 8 bases lying between them. CDR3 length: 12 residues. CDR3 region: CASSLVASEQFF. DNA for the CDR3: TGTGCCAGCAGCTTAGTAGCCTCCGAGCAGTTCTTC.

The CDR3 is CASSWSGTGGLEQFF. DNA for the CDR3: TGTGCCAGCAGCTGGTCCGGGACGGGGGGTCTTGAGCAGTTCTTC. The chain links TRBV7-2 to TRBJ2-1; 7 bases agree with TRBD2. The CDR3 loop spans 15 amino acids. CDR1 SGHTA and CDR2 FQGNSA come from the germline V gene. J gave up 9 bases and V 4 bases, and 12 bases lay outside the gene matches. Full variable domain (outside the CDR3, taken from reference TRBV7-2 and TRBJ2-1): GAGVSQSPSNKVTEKGKDVELRCDPISGHTALYWYRQSLGQGLEFLIYFQGNSAPDKSGLPSDRFSAERTGGSVSTLTIQRTQQEDSAVYLCASSWSGTGGLEQFFGPGTRLTVL.

The gene calls are TRBV6-1 and TRBJ1-4, with D perhaps TRBD1 (6 bases). Germline V gene lookup returns CDR1 MNHNS and CDR2 SASEGT. The CDR3 is 16 residues long. Trimming shortened V by 6 bases and J by 8 bases, and 22 bases separated the two germline ends. The CDR3 here is CASSRGKQGGAEKLFF. The CDR3 bases are TGTGCCAGCAGCCGCGGGAAACAGGGAGGAGCAGAAAAACTGTTTTTT.

The chain is built from TRBV12-3 or TRBV12-4 and TRBJ2-3; the match to TRBD2 covers 7 bases. The CDR3 is 18 amino acids. V dropped 5 bases and J dropped 2; count of bases not matched to a gene: 16. CDR3 DNA: TGTGCCAGCAGTCCTAGTTTGGGAGGGTACTACTCCACAGATACGCAGTATTTT. Its protein is CASSPSLGGYYSTDTQYF.

The J gene is TRBJ2-3, the V gene TRBV7-3; possible D gene TRBD2, 6 bases. The CDR3 runs 15 residues. In germline, CDR1 is SGHTA, CDR2 FQGTGA. The V end was cut by 4 bases, the J end by 5 bases, with 16 bases between. CDR3 sequence (DNA): TGTGCCAGCAGCTCGGAGGCGGGGCGGGGAGATACGCAGTATTTT. Protein: CASSSEAGRGDTQYF.

This clonotype has just a few counts. The V call is TRBV18, the J call TRBJ2-7, with TRBD1 as a possible D gene (5 bases). Germline assignment: CDR1 KGHSH and CDR2 LQKENI. The CDR3 contains 14 residues. V gave up 5 bases and J gave up 2 bases, with 13 bases separating them. The chain's CDR3 is CASSFKGDTYEQYF. CDR3 coding DNA: TGTGCCAGCTCATTCAAAGGGGATACCTACGAGCAGTACTTC.

The table lists this clonotype with many counts. The gene calls are TRBV7-8 and TRBJ2-7; D is ambiguous. V lost 0 bases and J lost 6, with 9 bases in between. Per germline, CDR1 SGHVS and CDR2 FQNEAQ. The CDR3 spans 13 residues. CDR3 protein: CASSLAHEVEQYF. The DNA of the CDR3 is TGTGCCAGCAGCTTAGCGCACGAGGTCGAGCAGTACTTC. The whole variable domain, filled in from reference TRBV7-8 and TRBJ2-7, reads GAGVSQSPRYKVAKRGQDVALRCDPISGHVSLFWYQQALGQGPEFLTYFQNEAQLDKSGLPSDRFFAERPEGSVSTLKIQRTQQEDSAVYLCASSLAHEVEQYFGPGTRLTVT.

This clonotype showed up just a few times. An end of the junction differs from the germline gene, which may be a read error. The chain recombines TRBV19 with TRBJ2-1; TRBD2 matches 14 bases. CDR1 is LNHDA and CDR2 is SQIVND in the germline V gene (reference sequence). The CDR3 sequence is 15 residues long. The DNA for the CDR3 is TGTGCCAGTAGGATAGGACTAGCGGGAGGCAATGAGCAGTTCTTC. Protein: CASRIGLAGGNEQFF.

CDR3 sequence reads: CASSLWSSGSADTQYF. Here the CDR3 DNA reads TGTGCCAGCAGTTTATGGTCTAGCGGGAGCGCAGATACGCAGTATTTT. The genes are TRBV12-3 or TRBV12-4 and TRBJ2-3, with 10 bases matching TRBD2. The CDR3 has 16 amino acids. V lost 2 bases and J lost 4; bases outside the gene matches: 6.

This clonotype came up many times. The chain carries TRBV5-8 and TRBJ2-4, with unresolved D. With 0 bases removed from V and 0 bases from J, the gap between germline ends came to 7 bases. Germline CDR1 reads SGHTS; CDR2 reads YDEGEE. The CDR3 sequence is 15 residues long. The CDR3 region has the DNA TGTGCCAGCAGCTTGGGCAGGATAGCCAAAAACATTCAGTACTTC. This translates into CASSLGRIAKNIQYF.

In its sample, this clonotype was seen many times. The V gene is TRBV20-1, the J gene TRBJ1-2; 7 positions agree with TRBD1. Germline V gives CDR1 DFQATT, CDR2 SNEGSKA (reference sequence). The CDR3 runs 14 residues. V shed 7 bases and J 4 bases; nucleotides not matched to a gene: 12. The CDR3 region has the DNA TGCAGTGGGGGAAGACAGGGCGGGAGCTATGGCTACACCTTC. Encoded protein: CSGGRQGGSYGYTF.

This chain uses TRBV18 with TRBJ2-3; no clear D gene. In germline, CDR1 is KGHSH, CDR2 LQKENI. V was shortened by 1 base and J by 2 bases, with 7 bases between the two germline ends. This CDR3 is 14 amino acids long. DNA of the CDR3: TGTGCCAGCTCACCACTCAGGAACACAGATACGCAGTATTTT. Protein sequence: CASSPLRNTDTQYF.

This clonotype showed up just a few times. The chain uses TRBV5-1 and TRBJ2-5; no firm D call. This CDR3 is 12 amino acids long. Trimming removed 7 bases at V and 5 bases at J, with 12 bases between. From germline, CDR1 is SGHRS and CDR2 YFSETQ. As DNA, the CDR3 is TGCGCCAGCGGAATAAACGGGGAGACCCAGTACTTC. Its translation is CASGINGETQYF.

The chain uses TRBV2 and TRBJ1-5; perhaps TRBD1 as D (6 bases). CDR1 and CDR2 (germline): SNHLY, FYNNEI. This CDR3 has 14 amino acids. V lost 5 bases, J lost 3 bases, and 11 bases lay in between. CDR3 residues: CASSSGQFNQPQHF. As DNA, the CDR3 is TGTGCCAGCAGTTCTGGACAGTTCAATCAGCCCCAGCATTTT.